This T cell receptor beta chain was captured by sequencing in a study of T-cell memory formation after mild COVID-19. TCRdb re-analysed the 5' RACE reads in MiXCR, keeping a single row per CDR3 protein. The table has more than 300,000 distinct CDR3 sequences, 20% to 25% seen once. This CDR3 is built from 15 residues. Trimming took off 0 bases at V and 6 bases at J, with 14 bases between the two ends. Germline V CDR1 and CDR2: LGHNA, YSLEER. This receptor was identified in a man aged 18 to 30 who had mild COVID-19 (a few samples of this study predate the infection). Cell type and time point are not known. Sequenced material: PBMCs or a T cell subset sorted from them (not recorded which). The V and J genes are TRBV4-3 and TRBJ1-2; no firm D call. DNA of the CDR3: TGCGCCAGCAGCCAAGATCTGGGCTTCTCGAATGGCTACACCTTC. Translating it yields CASSQDLGFSNGYTF.